A single sample is the source of the 5 T cell receptor beta chains below, sequenced in a study of lymphopenia after photon versus proton radiotherapy. Some clones are missing from TCRdb's copy, which holds only in-frame ones; the method was immunoSEQ multiplex PCR. The sample records some 45,000 clones, approximately 82% being singletons. Sequencing was performed on peripheral blood, taken from a patient treated with proton-based radiotherapy. The source of these receptors is a woman aged 70-85 years with pancreatic cancer.

By sample fraction, this clone is medium-sized. The same CDR3 arises from other DNA sequences in this sample as well. The rearrangement joins TRBV19 to TRBJ2-2, with unresolved D. In germline, CDR1 is LNHDA, CDR2 SQIVND (reference sequence). The CDR3 spans 13 residues. Trimming cost V 4 bases and J 2 bases, with 5 bases left between them. The CDR3 here is CASSNPNTGELFF. The DNA of the CDR3 is TGTGCCAGTAGTAACCCTAACACCGGGGAGCTGTTTTTT.

This chain joins TRBV7-9 and TRBJ1-2; D may be TRBD1 (5 bases). The CDR3 extends over 14 amino acids. Germline CDR1 reads SEHNR; CDR2 reads FQNEAQ (reference sequence). Trimming pared 4 bases from V and 8 bases from J, leaving 17 bases between. DNA of the CDR3: TGTGCCAGCAGCTCGCCGGACACTCAAGGAGGCTACACCTTC. This translates into CASSSPDTQGGYTF.

This clone is a singleton in its sample. The genes are TRBV7-9 and TRBJ1-2, with D possibly TRBD1 on 5 matching bases. The CDR3 is made up of 13 amino acids. The V end lost 0 bases, the J end lost 8 bases, and 10 bases lay between the germline ends. The germline V gene has CDR1 SEHNR and CDR2 FQNEAQ (reference sequence). The CDR3 spells CASSLAQGWGYTF. As DNA, the CDR3 is TGTGCCAGCAGCTTAGCGCAGGGTTGGGGCTACACCTTC. The whole variable domain, remainder taken from reference TRBV7-9 and TRBJ1-2, is DTGVSQNPRHKITKRGQNVTFRCDPISEHNRLYWYRQTLGQGPEFLTYFQNEAQLEKSRLLSDRFSAERPKGSFSTLEIQRTEQGDSAMYLCASSLAQGWGYTFGSGTRLTVV.

This chain uses TRBV14 with TRBJ2-5, with 8 bases matching TRBD2. Per the germline V gene, CDR1 is SGHDN and CDR2 is FVKESK. CDR3 length: 16 amino acids. V gave up 1 base and J gave up 4 bases; unmatched junction bases: 8. This CDR3 reads CASSQVRGGPRETQYF. CDR3 DNA sequence: TGTGCCAGCAGCCAAGTTCGGGGGGGGCCTCGAGAGACCCAGTACTTC.

This clone was counted a few times. V is TRBV4-3 and J is TRBJ1-1; D remains ambiguous. There are 13 residues in the CDR3. The germline gives CDR1 LGHNA, CDR2 YSLEER. The V and J ends lost 0 bases and 11 bases respectively, with 13 bases between them. The CDR3 region has the DNA TGCGCCAGCAGCCAAGATCGTGAGAGGGCTGCTTTCTTT. Amino acid sequence: CASSQDRERAAFF.